This T cell receptor (beta chain) was sequenced for a study of breast tumors, draining lymph nodes, adjacent tissues (dated by TCRdb to between 2015 and 2016). Some background on the complete study: TCR beta repertoires were compared across tumor, adjacent nontumor tissue and axillary lymph nodes obtained from breast cancer patients. In human breast cancer, the study set out to evaluate how tumor, surrounding tissue and draining lymph node repertoires relate to one another and whether T cells may move between these sites. Points the paper makes about the study in general: Tumors showed preferential V and J gene usage, and their T-cell repertoire diversity fell below that of lymph nodes yet above that of nontumor tissue. The conclusion that tumor T cells originate in lymph nodes was presented as consistent with a hypothesis rather than as directly demonstrated. In luminal-like breast cancer, tumor and nontumor tissue repertoires resembled each other significantly more than in basal-like breast cancer. The data were judged consistent with most tumor T cells deriving from the lymph node and then expanding within tumor tissue.

The data were produced on an Illumina HiSeq 2000. TCR beta chain libraries were generated by multiplex PCR amplification. The amplified TCR beta chain products were analyzed by high-throughput sequencing. The raw public data were reprocessed by TCRdb itself: fastp quality trimming at Q25, MiXCR clonotype calling, in-frame beta chains only. Duplicate CDR3 protein sequences are folded into a single record with the most common DNA and genes. In all, the sample holds about 220,000 distinct CDR3 sequences, and about 34% of those were seen once. Together, the top ten hold 3% to 4.5% of the sample. With respect to this clonotype: Its cognate antigen has yet to be identified. One junction end does not reproduce the germline sequence, and a read error may be involved.

Spanning cysteine to phenylalanine, the CDR3 consists of 16 amino acids. The read is trimmed to its CDR3 DNA, 48 bases read in frame from base 1. The germline V gene encodes CDR1 SSHAT and CDR2 FNYEAQ (reference sequence). The axillary draining lymph nodes of breast cancer patients were the source of the lymph node samples. The sequence derives from a female donor with breast cancer. Some clones in this sample may be carry-over from other donors' samples. The sequencing input was axillary lymph node tissue. The receptor chain draws on TRBV7-7 and TRBJ2-3, with the D call tentatively TRBD1 or TRBD2, each fitting 6 bases. The CDR3 protein: CASSLGGTTSTDTQYF. The nucleotide sequence is given as TGTGCTAGCAGCTTAGGGGGGACGACTAGCACAGATACGCAGTATTTT.